Below, one TCR beta chain is given with its context. The sample belongs to a study of blood T cell repertoires in COVID-19. The data were produced by immunoSEQ multiplex PCR, yet TCRdb's version contains in-frame clones alone and is incomplete. The data show about 190,000 clones, around 90% seen once. The CDR3 covers 15 residues. The V gene's germline CDR1 is SGHDN and CDR2 FVKESK. V lost 4 bases, J lost 3 bases, and 15 bases lay in between. The chain couples TRBV14 to TRBJ1-2, with D possibly being TRBD1 (6 bases). The sequence was collected from a man aged 50 to 59 with acute or convalescent COVID-19. Sequenced material: peripheral blood. CDR3 loop: CASSPYDRSYYGYTF. In DNA form, the CDR3 reads TGTGCCAGCAGCCCATACGACAGGTCCTACTATGGCTACACCTTC.